The clone carrying this T cell receptor (beta chain) has only a few counts. The antigen is undetermined. This entry belongs to a study of T cells after yellow fever vaccination. TCRdb reprocessed the 5' RACE reads with MiXCR, giving one entry per CDR3 protein. Here the sample spans 300,000 to 350,000 distinct CDR3 sequences, 3% to 4.5% being singletons. The CDR3 extends over 13 amino acids. Germline values: CDR1 LGHDT, CDR2 YNNKEL (reference sequence). V was trimmed by 0 bases and J by 10 bases, leaving 12 bases between them. Findings and limits, study-wide: Most primary-vaccination clones reappeared after the booster (approximately 95% CD4, around 88% CD8). On re-exposure, the response was weaker but peaked faster, at day 5 versus 15. Relatively few clonotypes were ones that appeared in both CD4 and CD8 compartments.

This TCR came from a man younger than 35 who received the YFV17D yellow fever vaccine. The chain joins TRBV3-1 to TRBJ1-1; possibly TRBD1 for D (6 bases). Sequencing was performed on PBMCs, taken 5 days after the yellow fever booster vaccination. The CDR3 DNA follows: TGTGCCAGCAGCCAAGATTCCAGGGGAAGAGCTTTCTTT. Its translation is CASSQDSRGRAFF.